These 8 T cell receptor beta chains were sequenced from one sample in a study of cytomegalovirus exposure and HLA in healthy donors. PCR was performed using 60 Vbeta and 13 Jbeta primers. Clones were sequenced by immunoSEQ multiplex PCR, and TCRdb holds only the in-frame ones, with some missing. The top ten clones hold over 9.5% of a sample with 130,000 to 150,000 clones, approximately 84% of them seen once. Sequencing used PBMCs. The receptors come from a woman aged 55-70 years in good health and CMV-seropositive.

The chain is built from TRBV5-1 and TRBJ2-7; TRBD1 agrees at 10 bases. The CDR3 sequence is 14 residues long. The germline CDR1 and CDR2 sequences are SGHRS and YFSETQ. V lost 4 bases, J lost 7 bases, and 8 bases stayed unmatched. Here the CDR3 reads CASSPGQGPGEQYF. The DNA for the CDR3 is TGCGCCAGCAGCCCGGGACAGGGGCCGGGAGAGCAGTACTTC.

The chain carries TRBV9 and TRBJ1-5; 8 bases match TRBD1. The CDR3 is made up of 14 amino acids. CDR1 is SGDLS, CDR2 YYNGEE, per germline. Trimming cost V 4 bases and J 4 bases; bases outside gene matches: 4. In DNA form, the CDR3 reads TGTGCCAGCAGCCACGGACAGGGAAATCAGCCCCAGCATTTT. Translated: CASSHGQGNQPQHF.

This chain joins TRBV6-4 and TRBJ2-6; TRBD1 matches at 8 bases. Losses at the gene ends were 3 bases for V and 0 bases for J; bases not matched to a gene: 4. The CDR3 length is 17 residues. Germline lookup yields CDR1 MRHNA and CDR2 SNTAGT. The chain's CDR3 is CASSETGDLSGANVLTF. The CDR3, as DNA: TGTGCCAGCAGTGAGACAGGGGACCTCTCTGGGGCCAACGTCCTGACTTTC.

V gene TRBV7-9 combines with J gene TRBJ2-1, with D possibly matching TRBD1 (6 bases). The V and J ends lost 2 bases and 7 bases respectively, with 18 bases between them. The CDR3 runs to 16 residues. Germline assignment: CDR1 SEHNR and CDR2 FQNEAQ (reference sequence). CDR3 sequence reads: CASSLLGRGFENEQFF. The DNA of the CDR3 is TGTGCCAGCAGCTTATTGGGCAGGGGATTCGAAAATGAGCAGTTCTTC.

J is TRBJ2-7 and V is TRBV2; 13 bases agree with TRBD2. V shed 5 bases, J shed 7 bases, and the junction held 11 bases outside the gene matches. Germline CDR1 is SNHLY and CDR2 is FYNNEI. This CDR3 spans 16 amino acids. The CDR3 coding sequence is TGTGCCAGCAGTTCAGCTGGGACTAGCGGGATGGTGGAGCAGTACTTC. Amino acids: CASSSAGTSGMVEQYF.

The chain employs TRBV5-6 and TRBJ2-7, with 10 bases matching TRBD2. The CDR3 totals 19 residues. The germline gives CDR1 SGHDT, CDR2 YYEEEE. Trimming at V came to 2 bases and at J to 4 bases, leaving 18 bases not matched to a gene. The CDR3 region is CASSFRRNSGRPLVYEQYF. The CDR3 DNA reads TGTGCCAGCAGCTTTAGGCGTAATAGCGGGAGGCCCCTCGTTTACGAGCAGTACTTC.

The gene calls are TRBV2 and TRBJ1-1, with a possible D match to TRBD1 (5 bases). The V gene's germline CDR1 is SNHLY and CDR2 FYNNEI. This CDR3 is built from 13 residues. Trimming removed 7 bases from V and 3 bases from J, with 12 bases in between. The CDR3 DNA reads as TGTGCCAGCAATTTTATAGGGGACACTGAAGCTTTCTTT. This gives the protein CASNFIGDTEAFF.

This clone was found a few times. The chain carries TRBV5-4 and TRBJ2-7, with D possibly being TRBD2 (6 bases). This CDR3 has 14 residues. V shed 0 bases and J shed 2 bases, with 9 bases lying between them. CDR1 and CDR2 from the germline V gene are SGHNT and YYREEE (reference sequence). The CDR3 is CASSLGGEAYEQYF. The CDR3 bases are TGTGCCAGCAGCTTGGGAGGGGAGGCCTACGAGCAGTACTTC.